Each of the 20 T cell receptor beta chains below was sequenced from the same sample in a study of T cell clones after liver transplantation. Profiled with immunoSEQ multiplex PCR; TCRdb holds only in-frame clones, not every one. The data hold about 20,000 clones, with approximately 93% observed a single time. This material consisted of CD8+ T cells from blood, taken about 25 months after liver transplant. The receptors were gathered from a human patient who received a liver transplant. Some of the T cells might come from the graft donor.

V and J are TRBV7-3 and TRBJ1-5; 9 nucleotides match TRBD1. The junction had 4 bases not matched to a gene; V was cut back by 5 bases and J by 5 bases. In germline, CDR1 is SGHTA, CDR2 FQGTGA. The CDR3 is 14 residues long. Here the CDR3 reads CASSPGTGYQPQHF. In DNA form, the CDR3 reads TGTGCCAGCAGCCCCGGGACAGGGTATCAGCCCCAGCATTTT.

J is TRBJ2-1 and V is TRBV7-8; D is possibly TRBD1 (6 bases). This CDR3 region has 16 residues. With 5 bases removed from V and 2 bases from J, the gap between germline ends came to 16 bases. Per the germline V gene, CDR1 is SGHVS and CDR2 is FQNEAQ. In DNA form, the CDR3 reads TGTGCCAGCAGCCCCTTTGGGGGCCAAGCCTACAATGAGCAGTTCTTC. Its translation: CASSPFGGQAYNEQFF.

The chain is built from TRBV27 and TRBJ2-7; D remains unclear. Germline V gene sequence: CDR1 MNHEY, CDR2 SMNVEV (reference sequence). Trimming shortened V by 4 bases and J by 3 bases, and 4 bases separated the two germline ends. The CDR3 has 11 residues. The CDR3 sequence: CASSSHYEQYF. The CDR3 nucleotides read TGTGCCAGCAGTTCCCACTACGAGCAGTACTTC.

The J gene is TRBJ2-7, the V gene TRBV18; the D is unclear. The CDR3 length is 15 residues. The germline V gene encodes CDR1 KGHSH and CDR2 LQKENI. V was trimmed by 6 bases and J by 0 bases, leaving 15 bases between them. CDR3 protein: CASSQDRPLSYEQYF. The CDR3 DNA is TGTGCCAGCTCTCAGGACCGGCCCCTCTCCTACGAGCAGTACTTC.

This clone was recorded only once. The chain links TRBV28 to TRBJ2-7; the match to TRBD2 covers 14 bases. There are 16 residues in the CDR3. Germline values: CDR1 MDHEN, CDR2 SYDVKM. V was pared by 6 bases and J by 4 bases, with 8 bases of the junction left unmatched. This CDR3 is CASRSPGTSGSYEQYF. The CDR3 DNA sequence: TGTGCCAGCAGGTCCCCGGGGACTAGCGGGAGTTACGAGCAGTACTTC.

The CDR3 DNA is TGTGCCACCGTTTTAAGGGGAGTCTCCTACAATGAGCAGTTCTTC. Amino acid sequence: CATVLRGVSYNEQFF. This chain links TRBV27 with TRBJ2-1; either TRBD1 or TRBD2 may supply D (5 bases each). Germline V gene data show CDR1 as MNHEY and CDR2 as SMNVEV (reference sequence). The CDR3 spans 15 residues. Trimming removed 10 bases from V and 0 bases from J, with 16 bases in between.

The chain is built from TRBV27 and TRBJ2-3; D remains ambiguous. The germline CDR1 and CDR2 sequences are MNHEY and SMNVEV (reference sequence). This CDR3 region has 12 residues. The V and J ends lost 5 bases and 3 bases respectively, with 6 bases between them. CDR3: CASSPRTDTQYF. CDR3 coding DNA: TGTGCCAGCAGTCCCCGTACAGATACGCAGTATTTT.

This sequence joins TRBV27 and TRBJ2-1, with a weak D call TRBD2 (6 bases). Per the germline V gene, CDR1 is MNHEY and CDR2 is SMNVEV (reference sequence). Between the trimmed V and J ends, which lost 8 bases and 8 bases, there was a span of 13 bases. The CDR3 sequence is 12 residues long. CDR3 DNA: TGTGCCAGCTGGTTGGGGGGTTATGAGCAGTTCTTC. Amino acid sequence: CASWLGGYEQFF.

The genes are TRBV19 and TRBJ2-7; D is possibly TRBD1 (5 bases). CDR1 is LNHDA, CDR2 SQIVND, per germline (reference sequence). V lost 3 bases to trimming and J lost 1 base, with 7 bases between them. The CDR3 is 13 amino acids. The CDR3 coding sequence is TGTGCCAGTAGTATCGGACAATCCTACGAGCAGTACTTC. It encodes CASSIGQSYEQYF.

Turning to this clone: This sample includes further DNA sequences coding for the same CDR3. V gene TRBV29-1 combines with J gene TRBJ1-1; 8 bases are a match to TRBD1. Germline trimming cut 4 bases from V and 4 bases from J; bases unmatched to any gene: 8. The CDR3 covers 14 residues. The V gene's germline CDR1 is SQVTM and CDR2 ANQGSEA. The chain's CDR3 is CSVAGGGGGTEAFF. CDR3 coding DNA: TGCAGCGTTGCAGGGGGCGGTGGGGGCACTGAAGCTTTCTTT.

The CDR3 DNA reads TGTGCCAGCAGCGCAGACAGGGAAGCCCATCAGCCCCAGCATTTT. As protein: CASSADREAHQPQHF. This chain uses TRBV7-9 with TRBJ1-5; 7 bases align to TRBD1. The V and J ends lost 5 bases and 5 bases, in that order; junction bases with no gene match: 9. The CDR3 covers 15 residues. CDR1 is SEHNR, CDR2 FQNEAQ, per germline (reference sequence).

The chain recombines TRBV6-1 with TRBJ1-2; the D is unclear. CDR3 length: 13 residues. Germline CDR1 MNHNS, CDR2 SASEGT. The V end lost 5 bases, the J end lost 2 bases, and 9 bases lay between the germline ends. CDR3 nucleotide sequence: TGTGCCAGCAGTTCTCTTTCCAACTATGGCTACACCTTC. Amino acid sequence: CASSSLSNYGYTF.

As for this clone: Relative to the germline gene, one junction end is altered; a read error may explain this. The rearrangement uses TRBV27 and TRBJ2-1, with D possibly being TRBD1 or TRBD2 (5 bases each). The CDR3 is 16 amino acids. Germline V gene data show CDR1 as MNHEY and CDR2 as SMNVEV (reference sequence). The CDR3 spells CASSVAGTSSFNEQFF. The CDR3 region has the DNA TGTGCCAGCAGTGTAGCCGGGACCAGCTCCTTCAATGAGCAGTTCTTC.

The CDR3 region is CASSLAGGGDEQYF. As DNA, the CDR3 is TGTGCCAGCAGCTTAGCTGGGGGGGGAGATGAGCAGTACTTC. The genes are TRBV11-2 and TRBJ2-7, with TRBD2 matching 7 bases. The CDR3 contains 14 residues. CDR1 is SGHAT and CDR2 is FQNNGV in the germline V gene. The junction had 7 bases not matched to a gene; V was cut back by 1 base and J by 7 bases.

The gene calls are TRBV7-6 and TRBJ2-7, with TRBD2 identical over 12 bases. The ends lost 2 bases at V and 7 bases at J; junction bases unmatched: 9. Germline V gives CDR1 SGHVS, CDR2 FNYEAQ. This CDR3 has 16 amino acids. The CDR3 here is CASSLFASGRAGEQYF. For the CDR3, the DNA is TGTGCCAGCAGCTTATTTGCTAGCGGGAGGGCGGGAGAGCAGTACTTC. The entire variable domain, with the rest obtained from reference TRBV7-6 and TRBJ2-7, is as follows: GAGVSQSPRYKVTKRGQDVALRCDPISGHVSLYWYRQALGQGPEFLTYFNYEAQQDKSGLPNDRFSAERPEGSISTLTIQRTEQRDSAMYRCASSLFASGRAGEQYFGPGTRLTVT.

V gene TRBV7-8 combines with J gene TRBJ2-1; 9 bases fit TRBD1. J gave up 4 bases and V 2 bases, and 6 bases lay outside the gene matches. Germline V gene lookup returns CDR1 SGHVS and CDR2 FQNEAQ. The CDR3 is made up of 16 amino acids. The CDR3 loop is CASSLPGQGSYNEQFF. The DNA of the CDR3 is TGTGCCAGCAGCTTACCCGGACAGGGGAGTTACAATGAGCAGTTCTTC.

The rearrangement links TRBV30 to TRBJ2-7, with 8 bases identical to TRBD1. Trimming at V came to 2 bases and at J to 1 base, leaving 7 bases not matched to a gene. This CDR3 is built from 15 residues. The germline gives CDR1 GTSNPN, CDR2 SVGIG (reference sequence). CDR3 coding DNA: TGTGCCTGGAGTCCCCCGGACAGGGCTTCCTACGAGCAGTACTTC. This encodes CAWSPPDRASYEQYF.

This chain connects TRBV7-8 to TRBJ2-2; TRBD1 matches 9 bases. There are 18 residues in the CDR3. Trimming at V came to 1 base and at J to 6 bases, leaving 12 bases not matched to a gene. Germline V gene sequence: CDR1 SGHVS, CDR2 FQNEAQ. This CDR3 reads CASSLGGGTGFKAGELFF. CDR3 DNA: TGTGCCAGCAGCTTAGGAGGAGGGACAGGGTTTAAGGCCGGGGAGCTGTTTTTT.

The CDR3 region has the DNA TGTGCCAGCAGCCCGACTGGTGCTGAAGCTTTCTTT. Its protein product is CASSPTGAEAFF. The chain uses TRBV11-3 and TRBJ1-1; D gene unclear. V was cut by 5 bases and J by 6 bases, with 10 bases left in between. Germline-derived CDR1 and CDR2 are SGHNT and YENEEA. CDR3 size: 12 residues.

The chain is built from TRBV5-1 and TRBJ1-2; D is possibly TRBD1 (6 bases). Germline V gene sequence: CDR1 SGHRS, CDR2 YFSETQ. There are 14 residues in the CDR3. Trimming pared 3 bases from V and 6 bases from J, leaving 15 bases between. DNA for the CDR3: TGCGCCAGCAGCTCCCCGGGTGGGGGCGATGGCTACACCTTC. It is translated as CASSSPGGGDGYTF.